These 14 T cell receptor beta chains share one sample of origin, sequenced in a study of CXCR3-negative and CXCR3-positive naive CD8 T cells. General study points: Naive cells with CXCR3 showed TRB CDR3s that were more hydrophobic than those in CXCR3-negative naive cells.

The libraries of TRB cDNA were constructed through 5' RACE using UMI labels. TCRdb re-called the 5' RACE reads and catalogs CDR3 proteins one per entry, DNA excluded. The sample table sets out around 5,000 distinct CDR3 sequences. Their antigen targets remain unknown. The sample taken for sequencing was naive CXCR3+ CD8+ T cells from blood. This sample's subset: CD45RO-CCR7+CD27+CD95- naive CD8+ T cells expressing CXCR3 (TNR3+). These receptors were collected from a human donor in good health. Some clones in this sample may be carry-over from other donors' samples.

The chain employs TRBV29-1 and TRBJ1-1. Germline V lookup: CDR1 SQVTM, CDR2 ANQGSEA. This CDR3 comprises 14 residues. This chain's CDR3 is CSVEDPAGGTEAFF.

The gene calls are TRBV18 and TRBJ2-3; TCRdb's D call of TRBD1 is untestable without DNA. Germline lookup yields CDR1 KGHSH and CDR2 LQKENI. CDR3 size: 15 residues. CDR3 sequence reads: CASSPPRGSTDTQYF.

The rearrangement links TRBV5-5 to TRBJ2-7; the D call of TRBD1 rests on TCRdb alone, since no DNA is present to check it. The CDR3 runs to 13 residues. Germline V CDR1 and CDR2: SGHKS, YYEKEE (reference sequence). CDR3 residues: CASSFGGEYEQYF.

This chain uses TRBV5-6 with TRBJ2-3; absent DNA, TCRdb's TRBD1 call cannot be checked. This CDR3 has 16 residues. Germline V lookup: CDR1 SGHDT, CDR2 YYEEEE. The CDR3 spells CASSLLGQSRTDTQYF. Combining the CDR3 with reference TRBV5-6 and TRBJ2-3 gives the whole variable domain DAGVTQSPTHLIKTRGQQVTLRCSPKSGHDTVSWYQQALGQGPQFIFQYYEEEERQRGNFPDRFSGHQFPNYSSELNVNALLLGDSALYLCASSLLGQSRTDTQYFGPGTRLTVL.

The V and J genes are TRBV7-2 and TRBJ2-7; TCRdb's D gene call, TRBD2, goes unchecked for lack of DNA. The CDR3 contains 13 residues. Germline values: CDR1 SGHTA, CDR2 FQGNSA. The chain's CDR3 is CASSPGLVREQYF. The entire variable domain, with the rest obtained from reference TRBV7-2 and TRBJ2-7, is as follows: GAGVSQSPSNKVTEKGKDVELRCDPISGHTALYWYRQSLGQGLEFLIYFQGNSAPDKSGLPSDRFSAERTGGSVSTLTIQRTQQEDSAVYLCASSPGLVREQYFGPGTRLTVT.

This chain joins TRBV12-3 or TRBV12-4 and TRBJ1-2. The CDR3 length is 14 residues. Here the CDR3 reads CASSLKGKAYGYTF.

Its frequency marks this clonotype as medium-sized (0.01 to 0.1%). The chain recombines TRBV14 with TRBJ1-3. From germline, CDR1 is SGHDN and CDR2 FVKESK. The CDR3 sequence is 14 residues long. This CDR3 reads CASSPSGPGNTIYF.

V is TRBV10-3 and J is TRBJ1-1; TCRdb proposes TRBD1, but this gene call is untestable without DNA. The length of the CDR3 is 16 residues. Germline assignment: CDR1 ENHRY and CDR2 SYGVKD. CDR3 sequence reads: CAISRTGGEINTEAFF.

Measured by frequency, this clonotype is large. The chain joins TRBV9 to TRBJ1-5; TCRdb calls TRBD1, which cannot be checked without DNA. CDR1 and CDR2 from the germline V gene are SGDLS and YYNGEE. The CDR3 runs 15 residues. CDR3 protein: CASNLGGLSNQPQHF.

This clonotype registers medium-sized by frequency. The CDR3 loop is CSVQTNTEAFF. The J gene is TRBJ1-1, the V gene TRBV29-1. The CDR3 length is 11 residues. The V gene's germline CDR1 is SQVTM and CDR2 ANQGSEA. The full variable domain, in which reference TRBV29-1 and TRBJ1-1 provide the parts outside the CDR3, is SAVISQKPSRDICQRGTSLTIQCQVDSQVTMMFWYRQQPGQSLTLIATANQGSEATYESGFVIDKFPISRPNLTFSTLTVSNMSPEDSSIYLCSVQTNTEAFFGQGTRLTVV.

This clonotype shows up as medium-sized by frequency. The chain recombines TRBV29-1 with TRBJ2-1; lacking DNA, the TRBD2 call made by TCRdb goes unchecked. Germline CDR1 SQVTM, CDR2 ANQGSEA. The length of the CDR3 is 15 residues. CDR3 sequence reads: CSVEMTEREWDEQFF.

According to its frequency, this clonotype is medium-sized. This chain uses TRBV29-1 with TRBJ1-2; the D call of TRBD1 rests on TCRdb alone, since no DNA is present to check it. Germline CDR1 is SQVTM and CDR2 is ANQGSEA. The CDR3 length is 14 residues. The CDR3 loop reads CSVDGTSKNDGYTF.

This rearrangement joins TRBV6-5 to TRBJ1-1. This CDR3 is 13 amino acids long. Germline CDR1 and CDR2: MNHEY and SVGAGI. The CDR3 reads CASRLRSNTEAFF.

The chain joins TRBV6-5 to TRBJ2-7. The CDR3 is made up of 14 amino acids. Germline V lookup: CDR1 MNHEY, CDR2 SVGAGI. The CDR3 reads CASSYLGTSYEQYF.